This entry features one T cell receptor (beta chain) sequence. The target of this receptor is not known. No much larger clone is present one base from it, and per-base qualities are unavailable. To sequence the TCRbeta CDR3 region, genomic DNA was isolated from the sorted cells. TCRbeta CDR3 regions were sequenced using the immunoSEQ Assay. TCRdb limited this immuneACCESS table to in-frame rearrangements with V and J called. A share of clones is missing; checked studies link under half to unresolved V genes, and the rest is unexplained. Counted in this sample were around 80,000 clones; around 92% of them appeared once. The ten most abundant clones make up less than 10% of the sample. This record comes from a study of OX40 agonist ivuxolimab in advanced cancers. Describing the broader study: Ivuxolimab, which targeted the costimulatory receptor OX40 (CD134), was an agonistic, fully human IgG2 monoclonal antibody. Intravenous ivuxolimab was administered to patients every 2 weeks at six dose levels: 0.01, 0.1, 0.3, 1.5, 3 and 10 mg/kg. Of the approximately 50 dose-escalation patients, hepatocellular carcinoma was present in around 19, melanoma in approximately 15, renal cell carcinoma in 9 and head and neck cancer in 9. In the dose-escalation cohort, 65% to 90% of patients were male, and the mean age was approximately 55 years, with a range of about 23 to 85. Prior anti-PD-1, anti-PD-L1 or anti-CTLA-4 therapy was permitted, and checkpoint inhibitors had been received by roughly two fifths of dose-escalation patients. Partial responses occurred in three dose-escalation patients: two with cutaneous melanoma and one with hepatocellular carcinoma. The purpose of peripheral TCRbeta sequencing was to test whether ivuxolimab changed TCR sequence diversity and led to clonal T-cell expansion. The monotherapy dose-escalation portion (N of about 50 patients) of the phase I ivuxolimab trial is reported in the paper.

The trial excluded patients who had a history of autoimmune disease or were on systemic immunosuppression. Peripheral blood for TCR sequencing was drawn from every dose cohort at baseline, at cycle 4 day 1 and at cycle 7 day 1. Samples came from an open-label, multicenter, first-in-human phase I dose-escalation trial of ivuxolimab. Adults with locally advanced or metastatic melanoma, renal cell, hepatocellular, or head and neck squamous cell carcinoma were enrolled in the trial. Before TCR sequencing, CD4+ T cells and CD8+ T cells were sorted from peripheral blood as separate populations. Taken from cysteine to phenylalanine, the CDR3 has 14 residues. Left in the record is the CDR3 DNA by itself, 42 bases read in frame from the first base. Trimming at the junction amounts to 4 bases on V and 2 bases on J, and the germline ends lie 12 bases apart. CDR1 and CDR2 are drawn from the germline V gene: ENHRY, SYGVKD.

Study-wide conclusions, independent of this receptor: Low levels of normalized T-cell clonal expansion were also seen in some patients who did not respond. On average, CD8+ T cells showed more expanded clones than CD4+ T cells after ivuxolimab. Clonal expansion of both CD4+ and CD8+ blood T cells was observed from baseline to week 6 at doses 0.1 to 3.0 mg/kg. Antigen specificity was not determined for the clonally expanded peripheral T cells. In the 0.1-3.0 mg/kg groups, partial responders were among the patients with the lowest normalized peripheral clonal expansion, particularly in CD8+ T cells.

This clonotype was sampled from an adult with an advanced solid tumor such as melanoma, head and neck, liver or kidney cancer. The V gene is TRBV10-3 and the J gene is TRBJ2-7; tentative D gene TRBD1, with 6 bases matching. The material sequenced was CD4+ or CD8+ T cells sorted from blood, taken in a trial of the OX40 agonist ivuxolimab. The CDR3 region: CAISGDMETYEQYF. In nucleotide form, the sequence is TGTGCCATCAGTGGGGACATGGAAACCTACGAGCAGTACTTC.